The clone carrying this TCR beta chain was observed many times. Its target is unknown. With V trimmed by 4 bases and J by 1 base, 2 bases remained unmatched. From germline, CDR1 is SEHNR and CDR2 FQNEAQ (reference sequence). The length of the CDR3 is 14 residues. The record originates from a study of human T cells and chemical hapten exposure. The overall study: Patch tests containing 0.01% DPC, applied to the upper back, were read at 6 days. Findings of the study overall: PT1 expanded TCR counts and patch test score were linked, and their correlation was positive.

The time point denotes: pre-sensitization, week 0. The treatment was: therapeutic diphenylcyclopropenone sensitization with weekly scalp DPC. For the library, individual cDNA molecules each received unique molecular identifiers. TCRdb independently ran MiXCR on the RACE reads; one entry per CDR3 protein. This sample has tens of thousands of distinct CDR3 sequences, with approximately 9.9% found just once. This receptor was taken from a middle-aged woman with alopecia areata. Some clones in this sample may be carry-over from other donors' samples. Sequencing used whole blood, obtained in connection with sensitization to the hapten diphenylcyclopropenone (DPC). V is TRBV7-9 and J is TRBJ1-1; TRBD1 matches 8 bases. The CDR3 DNA follows: TGTGCCAGCAGCTCTGGACAGGGGAACACTGAAGCTTTCTTT. Translated: CASSSGQGNTEAFF. Combining the CDR3 with reference TRBV7-9 and TRBJ1-1 gives the whole variable domain DTGVSQNPRHKITKRGQNVTFRCDPISEHNRLYWYRQTLGQGPEFLTYFQNEAQLEKSRLLSDRFSAERPKGSFSTLEIQRTEQGDSAMYLCASSSGQGNTEAFFGQGTRLTVV.